The 23 T cell receptor beta chains reported below all come from one sample, sequenced in a study of brain T cells in children with intractable seizures. The protocol was immunoSEQ multiplex PCR, while the TCRdb copy is restricted to in-frame clones and leaves out a portion. The table lists hundreds of thousands of clones, over 90% of them singletons, with under 7% in the top ten. The time point denotes: blood from clinic visit 5 months post-surgery; TSC patient then seizure free. Source: peripheral blood, taken roughly 5 months after surgery. These receptors all stem from a boy in the first two years of life with tuberous sclerosis and intractable seizures.

V usage is TRBV28 and J usage is TRBJ1-6; 11 nucleotides match TRBD1. This CDR3 has 15 residues. The germline V gene encodes CDR1 MDHEN and CDR2 SYDVKM. Losses at the gene ends were 6 bases for V and 8 bases for J; bases not matched to a gene: 6. The CDR3: CASSLRDRGYSPLHF. The CDR3 DNA reads TGTGCCAGCAGCCTTAGGGACAGGGGGTATTCACCCCTCCACTTT.

The J gene is TRBJ1-4, the V gene TRBV7-2; D not certain. This CDR3 region has 15 residues. Trimming left V 5 bases short and J 12 bases short, with 22 bases between. Germline V lookup: CDR1 SGHTA, CDR2 FQGNSA. Written as DNA, the CDR3 is TGTGCCAGCAGCCCATTGGGCGCCCCAGCGACGGAACTGTTTTTT. It translates to CASSPLGAPATELFF.

The rearrangement uses TRBV4-1 and TRBJ1-2; 7 bases are shared with TRBD1. Looked up from germline, CDR1 is MGHRA and CDR2 is YSYEKL. The CDR3 spans 17 residues. Trimming cost V 0 bases and J 4 bases; bases outside gene matches: 11. DNA for the CDR3: TGCGCCAGCAGCCAAGATCAAGGCGGACAGGAAACCTATGGCTACACCTTC. Translated: CASSQDQGGQETYGYTF.

This chain joins TRBV5-6 and TRBJ1-5; D gene uncertain. The CDR3 runs 15 residues. Between the trimmed V and J ends, which lost 0 bases and 4 bases, there was a span of 11 bases. CDR1 and CDR2 from the germline V gene are SGHDT and YYEEEE. The DNA of the CDR3 is TGTGCCAGCAGCTTGGTTAGGTGTCCGAATCAGCCCCAGCATTTT. It specifies CASSLVRCPNQPQHF.

In this sample, this clone turned up a few times. The chain couples TRBV7-9 to TRBJ1-6; D is unclear. The V gene's germline CDR1 is SEHNR and CDR2 FQNEAQ (reference sequence). The CDR3 is 13 residues long. V was shortened by 5 bases and J by 7 bases, with 9 bases between the two germline ends. CDR3 DNA sequence: TGTGCCAGCAGCCAAGAAAAGAATTCACCCCTCCACTTT. This gives the protein CASSQEKNSPLHF.

The chain couples TRBV19 to TRBJ1-5; no clear D gene. In germline, CDR1 is LNHDA, CDR2 SQIVND (reference sequence). CDR3 length: 12 residues. Trimming took off 2 bases at V and 4 bases at J, with 3 bases between the two ends. CDR3 in amino acids: CASSIPNQPQHF. The CDR3 DNA reads as TGTGCCAGTAGTATACCAAATCAGCCCCAGCATTTT.

This chain links TRBV4-1 with TRBJ1-4; D is undetermined. Germline V CDR1 and CDR2: MGHRA, YSYEKL. The length of the CDR3 is 12 residues. V lost 3 bases and J lost 12, with 11 bases in between. CDR3: CASSHLPGELFF. The CDR3 DNA is TGCGCCAGCAGCCATTTACCCGGGGAACTGTTTTTT.

The gene calls are TRBV5-1 and TRBJ1-1, with no clear D. Deletions cut 0 bases from V and 1 base from J, with 13 bases between. The CDR3 runs 16 residues. CDR1 is SGHRS, CDR2 YFSETQ, per germline. As DNA, the CDR3 is TGCGCCAGCAGCTTGGCCGGAGGGATCACGAACACTGAAGCTTTCTTT. Translating gives CASSLAGGITNTEAFF.

The rearrangement uses TRBV11-1 and TRBJ1-3, with D unclear. Germline CDR1 reads SGHAT; CDR2 reads FQDESV (reference sequence). V was trimmed by 4 bases and J by 1 base, leaving 8 bases between them. The CDR3 consists of 14 residues. CDR3 loop: CASSYTVSGNTIYF. In DNA, the CDR3 is TGTGCCAGCAGCTATACGGTGTCTGGAAACACCATATATTTT.

This rearrangement joins TRBV27 to TRBJ2-2; D perhaps matches TRBD1 (6 bases). In germline, CDR1 is MNHEY, CDR2 SMNVEV (reference sequence). The CDR3 spans 13 residues. V was pared by 8 bases and J by 5 bases, with 12 bases between. CDR3 residues: CASGYRGTGELFF. Written as DNA, the CDR3 is TGTGCCAGCGGGTATAGGGGGACCGGGGAGCTGTTTTTT.

The V call is TRBV7-9, the J call TRBJ2-2; no clear D. The germline V and J ends were trimmed by 5 bases and 6 bases, with 22 bases remaining between them. The CDR3 totals 17 residues. Per germline, CDR1 SEHNR and CDR2 FQNEAQ (reference sequence). The CDR3 region has the DNA TGTGCCAGCAGCATGATAGACTCGTCCGATTGGGCCGGGGAGCTGTTTTTT. Translated: CASSMIDSSDWAGELFF. Variable domain in full (rest from reference TRBV7-9 and TRBJ2-2): DTGVSQNPRHKITKRGQNVTFRCDPISEHNRLYWYRQTLGQGPEFLTYFQNEAQLEKSRLLSDRFSAERPKGSFSTLEIQRTEQGDSAMYLCASSMIDSSDWAGELFFGEGSRLTVL.

The CDR3 is CASSSTQGASYEQYF. DNA for the CDR3: TGTGCCAGCAGCTCGACCCAAGGGGCCTCCTACGAGCAGTACTTC. V gene TRBV21-1 combines with J gene TRBJ2-7; the D call in the table, TRBD1, was not verified against the DNA. TRBV21-1 is marked as a pseudogene. The CDR3 is made up of 15 amino acids.

The chain couples TRBV12-3 or TRBV12-4 to TRBJ2-7, with 8 bases identical to TRBD2. The CDR3 runs to 12 residues. V shed 6 bases and J 2 bases; nucleotides not matched to a gene: 0. This CDR3 reads CASSGGAYEQYF. In nucleotides, the CDR3 is TGTGCCAGCAGCGGGGGGGCCTACGAGCAGTACTTC.

This chain links TRBV19 with TRBJ1-5; the D gene is possibly TRBD1 (5 bases). Germline assignment: CDR1 LNHDA and CDR2 SQIVND (reference sequence). Trimming removed 3 bases at V and 5 bases at J, with 8 bases between. This CDR3 has 13 residues. The CDR3 here is CASSMMGDQPQHF. As DNA, the CDR3 is TGTGCCAGTAGTATGATGGGGGATCAGCCCCAGCATTTT. The full variable domain, its missing parts supplied by reference TRBV19 and TRBJ1-5, is DGGITQSPKYLFRKEGQNVTLSCEQNLNHDAMYWYRQDPGQGLRLIYYSQIVNDFQKGDIAEGYSVSREKKESFPLTVTSAQKNPTAFYLCASSMMGDQPQHFGDGTRLSIL.

The chain employs TRBV30 and TRBJ1-4, with TRBD1 as a possible D gene (5 bases). The V end lost 1 base, the J end lost 5 bases, and 11 bases lay between the germline ends. Germline lookup yields CDR1 GTSNPN and CDR2 SVGIG (reference sequence). The CDR3 runs to 14 residues. CDR3 bases: TGTGCCTGGAGTGCGGACAAAAACAATGAAAAACTGTTTTTT. The encoded protein is CAWSADKNNEKLFF.

The chain employs TRBV28 and TRBJ2-7; weak D call: TRBD2 (5 bases). The germline V gene has CDR1 MDHEN and CDR2 SYDVKM. V lost 7 bases, J lost 4 bases, and 20 bases lay in between. CDR3 length equals 15 residues. CDR3 in amino acids: CASNRPVQRIYEQYF. The CDR3 bases are TGTGCCAGCAACCGACCAGTCCAGCGGATATACGAGCAGTACTTC.

This chain connects TRBV7-9 to TRBJ2-1; TRBD1 agrees at 10 bases. Germline V gene sequence: CDR1 SEHNR, CDR2 FQNEAQ (reference sequence). V trimming: 5 bases; J trimming: 7 bases; junction bases outside the gene matches: 11. This CDR3 is built from 16 residues. This CDR3 is CASSLSGTGAANEQFF. The CDR3 coding sequence is TGTGCCAGCAGCCTATCCGGGACAGGGGCGGCAAATGAGCAGTTCTTC.

The chain uses TRBV5-1 and TRBJ2-1; the match to TRBD1 covers 12 bases. Trimming cost V 4 bases and J 7 bases; bases outside gene matches: 6. The CDR3 runs 15 residues. Germline loops: CDR1 SGHRS, CDR2 YFSETQ. Here the CDR3 reads CASSGTGGGQNEQFF. In DNA form, the CDR3 reads TGCGCCAGCAGCGGGACAGGGGGCGGGCAAAATGAGCAGTTCTTC.

J is TRBJ2-7 and V is TRBV5-4; 7 bases line up with TRBD2. The germline CDR1 and CDR2 sequences are SGHNT and YYREEE (reference sequence). The CDR3 has 15 residues. The V and J ends lost 0 bases and 0 bases, in that order; junction bases with no gene match: 3. CDR3 in DNA: TGTGCCAGCAGCTTGGGGGGAGGGTTCTCCTACGAGCAGTACTTC. This gives the protein CASSLGGGFSYEQYF.

The gene calls are TRBV15 and TRBJ1-5; no clear D gene. Trimming cost V 3 bases and J 2 bases, with 14 bases left between them. The CDR3 sequence is 16 residues long. Per the germline V gene, CDR1 is LNHNV and CDR2 is YYDKDF (reference sequence). In DNA, the CDR3 is TGTGCCACCAGCAGTCGTTCGGGAGGCGGCAATCAGCCCCAGCATTTT. Translation gives CATSSRSGGGNQPQHF.

The V and J genes are TRBV25-1 and TRBJ1-3, with D possibly TRBD1 on 5 matching bases. Germline V gene sequence: CDR1 MGHDK, CDR2 SYGVNS. Trimming pared 2 bases from V and 6 bases from J, leaving 17 bases between. The CDR3 has 16 residues. The CDR3 loop is CASSERARLGENTIYF. In DNA, the CDR3 is TGTGCCAGCAGTGAAAGGGCTAGGCTGGGGGAAAACACCATATATTTT. Complete variable domain (other parts from reference TRBV25-1 and TRBJ1-3): EADIYQTPRYLVIGTGKKITLECSQTMGHDKMYWYQQDPGMELHLIHYSYGVNSTEKGDLSSESTVSRIRTEHFPLTLESARPSHTSQYLCASSERARLGENTIYFGEGSWLTVV.

The chain is built from TRBV5-4 and TRBJ2-3; D gene uncertain. V lost 1 base, J lost 3 bases, and 9 bases lay in between. Germline V CDR1 and CDR2: SGHNT, YYREEE (reference sequence). This CDR3 is built from 14 residues. For the CDR3, the DNA is TGTGCCAGCAGCTTGTGGGGTAGGACAGATACGCAGTATTTT. Amino acids: CASSLWGRTDTQYF.

V usage is TRBV2 and J usage is TRBJ1-1; 9 nucleotides line up with TRBD1. From germline, CDR1 is SNHLY and CDR2 FYNNEI. CDR3 length: 18 residues. After removal of 5 bases from V and 1 base from J, the junction contained 14 bases not matched to a gene. CDR3 in DNA: TGTGCCAGCAGTTCTCAGACAGGGGGGAGGGTTCGGAACACTGAAGCTTTCTTT. Translation gives CASSSQTGGRVRNTEAFF.